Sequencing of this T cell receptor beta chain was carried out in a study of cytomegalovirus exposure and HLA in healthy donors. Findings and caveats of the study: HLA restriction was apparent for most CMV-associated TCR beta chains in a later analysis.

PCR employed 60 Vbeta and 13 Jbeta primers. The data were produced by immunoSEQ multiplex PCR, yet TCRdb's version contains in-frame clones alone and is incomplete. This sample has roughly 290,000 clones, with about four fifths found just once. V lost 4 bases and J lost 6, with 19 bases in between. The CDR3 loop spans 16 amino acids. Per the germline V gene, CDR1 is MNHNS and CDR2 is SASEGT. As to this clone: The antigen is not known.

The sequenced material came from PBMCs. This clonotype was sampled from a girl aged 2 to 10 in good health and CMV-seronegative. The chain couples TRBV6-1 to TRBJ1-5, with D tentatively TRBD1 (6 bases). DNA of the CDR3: TGTGCCAGCAGTGTGGCCCATCGGTTAGGGGGTCAGCCCCAGCATTTT. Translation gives CASSVAHRLGGQPQHF.